This T cell receptor (beta chain) stems from a study of cytomegalovirus exposure and HLA in healthy donors. Study-wide points: In a later analysis, DRB1 alleles had the most associated TCRs; HLA-C alleles the fewest.

In regard to this clone: The antigen is not known.

The CDR3 extends over 14 amino acids. Germline loops: CDR1 SGDLS, CDR2 YYNGEE. V lost 4 bases and J 7 bases, leaving 15 bases between the germline ends. 13 Jbeta primers and 60 Vbeta primers were used for the PCR. Generated by immunoSEQ multiplex PCR, the TCRdb table keeps only in-frame clones and is missing some. This sample carries some 150,000 clones, around 80% of them seen once, and the ten largest clones take about 4.3%. The chain links TRBV9 to TRBJ1-5; the D gene is possibly TRBD1 (6 bases). The sequencing input was PBMCs. The sequence came from a woman in her 50s in good health and CMV-seropositive. This CDR3 is CASSPDQGRQPQHF. CDR3 sequence (DNA): TGTGCCAGCAGCCCAGACCAGGGGAGACAGCCCCAGCATTTT.